The clone carrying this TCR beta chain has ten or more counts. Antigen: not known. This entry belongs to a study of T cell repertoires in cytomegalovirus infection. Study background: Matching HLA type and CMV infection were both indicated by public TCR beta signatures.

Germline assignment: CDR1 SGHTA and CDR2 FQGNSA. This CDR3 has 15 amino acids. Trimming removed 4 bases from V and 3 bases from J; junction bases left unmatched: 5. Using its own MiXCR run on the reads, TCRdb lists one record per CDR3 protein. The repertoire consists of about 130,000 distinct CDR3 sequences, with approximately 8.8% occurring once and the leading ten covering roughly 9.1%. General study points: HLA-C-restricted CMV clonotypes gave the most frequent clonotype in two of eight donors. Pooled public TCR beta family frequency picked out CMV carriers with the relevant HLA.

Sequencing was performed on PBMCs. V and J are TRBV7-2 and TRBJ2-7, with 11 positions matching TRBD2. The clonotype comes from a human donor in good health (CMV status not recorded). Some clones in this sample may be carry-over from other donors' samples. The CDR3 DNA reads as TGTGCCAGCAGCTCGGCTAGCGGGGGGAGCTACGAGCAGTACTTC. Its protein is CASSSASGGSYEQYF.